This passage covers 30 T cell receptor beta chains from one sample sequenced in a study of T cell repertoires in aging, cancer and after chemotherapy. Multiplex touch-down PCR with TRB-A/B primers amplified rearranged V-D-J TRB sequences. TCRdb redid the calling of the multiplex PCR reads with MiXCR, one entry per CDR3 protein. This sample yields about 11,000 distinct CDR3 sequences, of which less than 35% are seen a single time; about a fifth belongs to the top ten. Peripheral blood genomic DNA, not sorted cells or RNA, was the template. The sample was blood. These receptors all stem from a human donor in good health. The donor label of this sample is uncertain.

In this sample, this clonotype turned up a few times. The chain uses TRBV5-6 and TRBJ2-7; D uncertain. Per germline, CDR1 SGHDT and CDR2 YYEEEE. The CDR3 totals 14 residues. Trimming took off 0 bases at V and 5 bases at J, with 12 bases between the two ends. The CDR3 DNA reads TGTGCCAGCAGCTTGGCCTTGATCGTCAACGAGCAGTACTTC. This translates into CASSLALIVNEQYF.

This clonotype occurred a few times. The chain is built from TRBV5-6 and TRBJ2-3; D uncertain. Trimming left V 2 bases short and J 2 bases short, with 18 bases between. Germline CDR1 SGHDT, CDR2 YYEEEE. CDR3 length: 17 residues. For the CDR3, the DNA is TGTGCCAGCAGCTTCACCGGTATGAGGTCCAACACAGATACGCAGTATTTT. Protein sequence: CASSFTGMRSNTDTQYF.

J is TRBJ2-1 and V is TRBV27, with TRBD2 matching 14 bases. V was clipped by 7 bases and J by 13 bases; unmatched bases: 6. Germline V gives CDR1 MNHEY, CDR2 SMNVEV (reference sequence). CDR3 size: 13 residues. In DNA, the CDR3 is TGTGCCAGCACCCGGACTAGCGGGGGGAACCAGTTCTTC. Translating gives CASTRTSGGNQFF.

Within the sample, this clonotype is medium-sized (0.01 to 0.1%). V gene TRBV30 combines with J gene TRBJ1-5; TRBD1 might be the D (5 bases). This CDR3 spans 13 amino acids. V lost 1 base to trimming and J lost 3 bases, with 7 bases between them. In germline, CDR1 is GTSNPN, CDR2 SVGIG (reference sequence). The CDR3 sequence is CAWSGGDNQPQHF. The DNA for the CDR3 is TGTGCCTGGAGTGGGGGCGACAATCAGCCCCAGCATTTT.

The chain has TRBV14 and TRBJ2-3; TRBD2 might be the D (5 bases). The germline CDR1 and CDR2 sequences are SGHDN and FVKESK. The CDR3 runs 15 residues. V dropped 0 bases and J dropped 6 bases, with 13 bases sitting between them. CDR3 in DNA: TGTGCCAGCAGCCAAGAACGGTCGGGGTCGGATACGCAGTATTTT. Translated, it gives CASSQERSGSDTQYF.

Relative to its sample, this clonotype is medium-sized (0.01 to 0.1%). The chain carries TRBV6-2 or TRBV6-3 and TRBJ2-6, with 8 bases matching TRBD2. V was pared by 7 bases and J by 4 bases, with 6 bases of the junction left unmatched. There are 15 residues in the CDR3. CDR1 MNHEY and CDR2 SVGEGT come from the germline V gene. The CDR3 spells CASTVAGSGANVLTF. The CDR3 bases are TGTGCCAGCACCGTAGCGGGATCGGGGGCCAACGTCCTGACTTTC.

By sample fraction, this clonotype is medium-sized. The chain employs TRBV15 and TRBJ1-2, with D possibly matching TRBD1 (5 bases). Germline V gene sequence: CDR1 LNHNV, CDR2 YYDKDF (reference sequence). With 1 base removed from V and 6 bases from J, the gap between germline ends came to 15 bases. The CDR3 spans 15 residues. The DNA of the CDR3 is TGTGCCACCAGCAGAGGGGGCCTGCTGGGGAATGGCTACACCTTC. The encoded protein is CATSRGGLLGNGYTF.

This chain joins TRBV7-2 and TRBJ1-6, with D unclear. V lost 5 bases and J 0 bases, leaving 14 bases between the germline ends. Germline CDR1 is SGHTA and CDR2 is FQGNSA. CDR3 size: 17 residues. CDR3 sequence (DNA): TGTGCCAGCAGCACCCACCCGACAAGCTCCTATAATTCACCCCTCCACTTT. It is translated as CASSTHPTSSYNSPLHF.

The chain recombines TRBV20-1 with TRBJ2-3; D may match TRBD1 or TRBD2 (5 bases each). Looked up from germline, CDR1 is DFQATT and CDR2 is SNEGSKA (reference sequence). This CDR3 region has 14 residues. Trimming removed 5 bases from V and 6 bases from J, with 18 bases in between. The CDR3 loop is CSADGTAVGDTQYF. The CDR3 nucleotides are TGCAGTGCTGATGGGACCGCGGTTGGGGATACGCAGTATTTT.

With regard to this clonotype: A much larger clone lies one base from this, so it may be a read error. The gene calls are TRBV29-1 and TRBJ1-4; no firm D call. There are 14 residues in the CDR3. The germline CDR1 and CDR2 sequences are SQVTM and ANQGSEA. The CDR3 here is CSVSDGPTNEILFF. The CDR3 nucleotides read TGCAGCGTTTCAGACGGCCCAACTAATGAAATACTGTTTTTT.

This chain connects TRBV7-9 to TRBJ2-3; either TRBD1 or TRBD2 may supply D (6 bases each). Trimming took off 6 bases at V and 6 bases at J, with 13 bases between the two ends. CDR3 length equals 13 residues. Germline lookup yields CDR1 SEHNR and CDR2 FQNEAQ (reference sequence). The CDR3 here is CASSPTGRDTQYF. DNA for the CDR3: TGTGCCAGCAGTCCCACAGGGAGGGATACGCAGTATTTT.

This clonotype showed up just a few times. The chain links TRBV7-6 to TRBJ2-4; 8 bases fit TRBD1. The V gene end was trimmed by 6 bases and the J gene end by 5 bases; junction bases not matched to a gene: 12. Germline V gene data show CDR1 as SGHVS and CDR2 as FNYEAQ. CDR3 length: 16 amino acids. Written as DNA, the CDR3 is TGTGCCAGCAGTCTGTTTGCCGGGACAGGTGAAAACATTCAGTACTTC. This gives the protein CASSLFAGTGENIQYF.

This chain connects TRBV6-1 to TRBJ2-1, with 7 bases that match TRBD1. V dropped 11 bases and J dropped 5; count of bases not matched to a gene: 12. The germline CDR1 and CDR2 sequences are MNHNS and SASEGT. The CDR3 length is 14 residues. In DNA, the CDR3 is TGTGCCTCGACCCGGGACAGTGGGAACAATGAGCAGTTCTTC. Amino acid sequence: CASTRDSGNNEQFF.

The chain joins TRBV6-5 to TRBJ2-1; 9 positions match TRBD2. The CDR3 runs to 18 residues. V was pared by 2 bases and J by 2 bases, with 10 bases of the junction left unmatched. Germline CDR1 and CDR2: MNHEY and SVGAGI. CDR3 coding DNA: TGTGCCAGCAGTTACGGTTCCCCTGTAGCGGGGGCCTACAATGAGCAGTTCTTC. Translating it yields CASSYGSPVAGAYNEQFF.

This clonotype was seen more than once but under ten times. The V call is TRBV30, the J call TRBJ1-6, with TRBD1 as a possible D gene (6 bases). V was clipped by 3 bases and J by 5 bases, with 14 bases between them. CDR3 length: 15 residues. Germline V gives CDR1 GTSNPN, CDR2 SVGIG (reference sequence). DNA of the CDR3: TGTGCCTGGAGGGTTACAGGGTCGAATAATTCACCCCTCCACTTT. Translating it yields CAWRVTGSNNSPLHF.

In this sample, this clonotype turned up a few times. The chain employs TRBV30 and TRBJ2-1; 16 bases align to TRBD2. With 5 bases clipped from V and 7 bases from J, the junction kept 8 bases outside the gene matches. This CDR3 comprises 16 residues. Germline V CDR1 and CDR2: GTSNPN, SVGIG (reference sequence). CDR3 bases: TGTGCCTGGGGGGGGGGGACTAGCGGGAGGGAGAATGAGCAGTTCTTC. It specifies CAWGGGTSGRENEQFF.

In its sample, this clonotype was seen once. V and J are TRBV7-2 and TRBJ1-1; maybe TRBD1 (5 bases). The CDR3 extends over 15 amino acids. Trimming took 6 bases from V and 0 from J, leaving 14 bases between them. CDR1 SGHTA and CDR2 FQGNSA come from the germline V gene. The CDR3 is CASSTMDTLNTEAFF. The CDR3 bases are TGTGCCAGCAGTACAATGGACACCCTGAACACTGAAGCTTTCTTT. Combining the CDR3 with reference TRBV7-2 and TRBJ1-1 gives the whole variable domain GAGVSQSPSNKVTEKGKDVELRCDPISGHTALYWYRQSLGQGLEFLIYFQGNSAPDKSGLPSDRFSAERTGGSVSTLTIQRTQQEDSAVYLCASSTMDTLNTEAFFGQGTRLTVV.

The chain carries TRBV5-6 and TRBJ1-2, with D tentatively TRBD1 (5 bases). The CDR3 is made up of 15 amino acids. Germline CDR1 reads SGHDT; CDR2 reads YYEEEE. The V and J ends lost 0 bases and 4 bases respectively, with 13 bases between them. The CDR3 nucleotides are TGTGCCAGCAGCTTGGTAACAGGAGCCGTCTATGGCTACACCTTC. Protein product: CASSLVTGAVYGYTF.

The chain joins TRBV20-1 to TRBJ2-7, with 8 bases that match TRBD2. Trimming removed 3 bases from V and 3 bases from J; junction bases left unmatched: 1. This CDR3 spans 12 amino acids. CDR1 DFQATT and CDR2 SNEGSKA come from the germline V gene (reference sequence). CDR3 sequence reads: CSASGTSYEQYF. The CDR3 nucleotides read TGCAGTGCTAGCGGGACTAGCTACGAGCAGTACTTC.

Only a few counts were recorded for this clonotype. The rearrangement uses TRBV6-2 or TRBV6-3 and TRBJ1-1; weak D call: TRBD1 (5 bases). Germline CDR1 MNHEY, CDR2 SVGEGT. The V end was cut by 9 bases, the J end by 1 base, with 6 bases between. CDR3 length equals 11 residues. CDR3 nucleotide sequence: TGTGCCAGTGGGGGGAACACTGAAGCTTTCTTT. This encodes CASGGNTEAFF.

The rearrangement uses TRBV19 and TRBJ1-5; the D gene is possibly TRBD1 (6 bases). V was cut by 7 bases and J by 4 bases, with 20 bases left in between. The CDR3 contains 16 residues. CDR1 and CDR2 from the germline V gene are LNHDA and SQIVND (reference sequence). The DNA of the CDR3 is TGTGCCAGTATTCGGGCCGCGGGGGGCATGAATCAGCCCCAGCATTTT. It yields the protein CASIRAAGGMNQPQHF. Full variable domain (rest looked up from reference TRBV19 and TRBJ1-5): DGGITQSPKYLFRKEGQNVTLSCEQNLNHDAMYWYRQDPGQGLRLIYYSQIVNDFQKGDIAEGYSVSREKKESFPLTVTSAQKNPTAFYLCASIRAAGGMNQPQHFGDGTRLSIL.

This clonotype is categorized as large (0.1 to 1%). One end of the junction varies from germline; a read error may be responsible. This chain links TRBV6-2 or TRBV6-3 with TRBJ2-2; D remains ambiguous. Germline V lookup: CDR1 MNHEY, CDR2 SVGEGT. This CDR3 is 17 amino acids long. The CDR3 bases are TGTGCCAGCACTTACAACGCCGCGTTCGCGAACACCGGGGAGCTGTTTTTT. This codes for CASTYNAAFANTGELFF.

The CDR3 DNA sequence: TGTGCCAGCAGTCGGGACATCTATCAGCCCCAGCATTTT. Its protein is CASSRDIYQPQHF. The rearrangement joins TRBV12-3 or TRBV12-4 to TRBJ1-5, with a possible D match to TRBD1 (6 bases). There are 13 residues in the CDR3. The ends were cut back, 5 bases at V and 5 bases at J, with 10 bases in the middle.

Note on this clonotype: A read error may account for a junction end that differs from germline. The chain carries TRBV4-2 and TRBJ1-4, with a possible D match to TRBD1 (6 bases). The length of the CDR3 is 14 residues. CDR1 LGHNA and CDR2 YNFKEQ come from the germline V gene. Here the CDR3 reads CASSQGTGREKLFF. The CDR3 nucleotides read TGCGCCAGCAGCCAAGGAACAGGGCGGGAAAAACTGTTTTTT.

The chain uses TRBV6-5 and TRBJ1-2; D is unresolved. The CDR3 totals 13 residues. Germline-derived CDR1 and CDR2 are MNHEY and SVGAGI. Trimming cost V 2 bases and J 1 base, with 5 bases left between them. The CDR3 sequence is CASSYEVNYGYTF. CDR3 nucleotide sequence: TGTGCCAGCAGTTACGAGGTTAACTATGGCTACACCTTC.

In its sample, this clonotype is medium-sized (0.01 to 0.1%). The chain has TRBV15 and TRBJ2-5; a possible D gene is TRBD1 (6 bases). In germline, CDR1 is LNHNV, CDR2 YYDKDF (reference sequence). V dropped 7 bases and J dropped 4 bases, with 25 bases sitting between them. The CDR3 has 17 residues. CDR3 residues: CATTSESLQGLGETQYF. The CDR3 coding sequence is TGTGCCACCACCTCAGAGAGCCTGCAGGGGCTGGGAGAGACCCAGTACTTC.

Remarks on this clonotype: One junction end disagrees with the germline gene, perhaps due to a read error. The chain has TRBV7-2 and TRBJ1-2; weak D call: TRBD1 (5 bases). The CDR3 is 13 residues long. Per the germline V gene, CDR1 is SGHTA and CDR2 is FQGNSA. CDR3 DNA sequence: TGTGCCAGCAGCTTGGGGCCGAACTCTGGCTACACCTTC. This translates into CASSLGPNSGYTF. Supplemented by reference TRBV7-2 and TRBJ1-2, the full variable domain reads GAGVSQSPSNKVTEKGKDVELRCDPISGHTALYWYRQSLGQGLEFLIYFQGNSAPDKSGLPSDRFSAERTGGSVSTLTIQRTQQEDSAVYLCASSLGPNSGYTFGSGTRLTVV.

This clonotype was seen a handful of times. The J gene is TRBJ1-2, the V gene TRBV10-3; D might be TRBD1 (5 bases). CDR1 is ENHRY and CDR2 is SYGVKD in the germline V gene. This CDR3 has 14 residues. Trimming stripped 2 bases from V and 8 bases from J, with 15 bases between. CDR3 bases: TGTGCCATCAGTGAGGGGCAGGGAGCTACAGGCTACACCTTC. Its translation is CAISEGQGATGYTF.

The table lists this clonotype with a few counts. V usage is TRBV6-4 and J usage is TRBJ2-3; 8 bases match TRBD2. The V segment lost 4 bases and the J segment 0 bases; nucleotides outside the gene matches: 0. Germline assignment: CDR1 MRHNA and CDR2 SNTAGT. The CDR3 spans 14 residues. The DNA of the CDR3 is TGTGCCAGCAGTGCTAGCGGGAGCACAGATACGCAGTATTTT. Translation: CASSASGSTDTQYF.

This clonotype is medium-sized (0.01 to 0.1%) in the sample. V gene TRBV6-2 or TRBV6-3 combines with J gene TRBJ2-6; 9 nucleotides agree with TRBD2. Germline CDR1 reads MNHEY; CDR2 reads SVGEGT. The junction had 8 bases not matched to a gene; V was cut back by 5 bases and J by 0 bases. The CDR3 extends over 18 amino acids. The CDR3 DNA sequence: TGTGCCAGCAGTCTTGATAGCGGGAGTTTCTCTGGGGCCAACGTCCTGACTTTC. Residues: CASSLDSGSFSGANVLTF.